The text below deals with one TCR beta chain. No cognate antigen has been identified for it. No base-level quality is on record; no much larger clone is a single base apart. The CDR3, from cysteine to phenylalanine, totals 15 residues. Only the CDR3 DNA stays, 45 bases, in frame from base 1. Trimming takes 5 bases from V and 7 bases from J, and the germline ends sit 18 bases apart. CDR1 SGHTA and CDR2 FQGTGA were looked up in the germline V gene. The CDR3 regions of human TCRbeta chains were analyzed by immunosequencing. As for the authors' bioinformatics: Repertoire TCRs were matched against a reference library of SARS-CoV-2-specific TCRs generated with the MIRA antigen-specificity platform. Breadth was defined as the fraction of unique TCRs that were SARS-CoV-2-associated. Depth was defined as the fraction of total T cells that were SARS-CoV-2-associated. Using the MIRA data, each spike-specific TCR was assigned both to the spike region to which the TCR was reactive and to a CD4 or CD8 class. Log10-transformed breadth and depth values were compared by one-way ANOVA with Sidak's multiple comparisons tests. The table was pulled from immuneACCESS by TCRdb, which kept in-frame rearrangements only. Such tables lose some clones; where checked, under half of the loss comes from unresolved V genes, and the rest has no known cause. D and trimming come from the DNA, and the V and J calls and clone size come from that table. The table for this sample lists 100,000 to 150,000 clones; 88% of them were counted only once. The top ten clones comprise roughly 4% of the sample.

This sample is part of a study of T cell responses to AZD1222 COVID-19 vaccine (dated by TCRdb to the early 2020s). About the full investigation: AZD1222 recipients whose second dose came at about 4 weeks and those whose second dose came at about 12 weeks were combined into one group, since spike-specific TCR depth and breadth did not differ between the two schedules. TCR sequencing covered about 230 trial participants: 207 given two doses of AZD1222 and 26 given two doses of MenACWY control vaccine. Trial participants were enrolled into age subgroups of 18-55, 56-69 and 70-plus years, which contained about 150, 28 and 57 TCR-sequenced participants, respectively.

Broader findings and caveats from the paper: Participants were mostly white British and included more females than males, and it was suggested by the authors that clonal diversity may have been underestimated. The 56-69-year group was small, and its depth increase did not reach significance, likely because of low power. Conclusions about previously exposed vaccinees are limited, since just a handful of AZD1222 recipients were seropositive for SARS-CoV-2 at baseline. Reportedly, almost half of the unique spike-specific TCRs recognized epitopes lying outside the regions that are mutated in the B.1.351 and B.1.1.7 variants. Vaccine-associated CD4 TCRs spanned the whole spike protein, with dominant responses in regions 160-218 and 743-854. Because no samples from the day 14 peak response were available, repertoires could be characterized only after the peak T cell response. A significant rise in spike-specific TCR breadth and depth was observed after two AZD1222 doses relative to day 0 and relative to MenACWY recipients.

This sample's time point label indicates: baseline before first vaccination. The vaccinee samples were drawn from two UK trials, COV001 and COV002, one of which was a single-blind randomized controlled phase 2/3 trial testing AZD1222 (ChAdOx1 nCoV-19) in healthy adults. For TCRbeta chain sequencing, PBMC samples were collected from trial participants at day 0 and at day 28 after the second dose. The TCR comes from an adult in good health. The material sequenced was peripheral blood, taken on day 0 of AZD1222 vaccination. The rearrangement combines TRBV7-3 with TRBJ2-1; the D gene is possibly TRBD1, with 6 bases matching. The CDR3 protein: CASSRRAGARNEQFF. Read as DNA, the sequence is TGTGCCAGCAGCCGCCGGGCAGGGGCTCGGAATGAGCAGTTCTTC.